These 19 T cell receptor beta chains originate from one sample sequenced in a study of identifying expanded T cells in peripheral blood. Produced via immunoSEQ multiplex PCR; TCRdb's table is partial and in-frame only. The profile shows about 100,000 clones, roughly 89% of them singletons. The sample taken for sequencing was blood. These receptors were collected from a person aged 18 to 75 in good health.

V usage is TRBV29-1 and J usage is TRBJ1-5, with 10 bases lining up with TRBD1. V lost 2 bases, J lost 9 bases, and 4 bases stayed unmatched. In germline, CDR1 is SQVTM, CDR2 ANQGSEA. The CDR3 is 13 amino acids. CDR3 nucleotide sequence: TGCAGCGTTGAAAAGGACAGGGGGACGCCCCAGCATTTT. Translating gives CSVEKDRGTPQHF.

J is TRBJ1-1 and V is TRBV28; 10 positions match TRBD1. Trimming cost V 6 bases and J 7 bases; bases outside gene matches: 5. The CDR3 consists of 13 residues. The germline V gene encodes CDR1 MDHEN and CDR2 SYDVKM. As DNA, the CDR3 is TGTGCCAGCAGCCCCGGACAGGGGGATGAAGCTTTCTTT. Its translation: CASSPGQGDEAFF.

The chain carries TRBV4-2 and TRBJ2-4, with D hard to call. V was trimmed by 0 bases and J by 8 bases, leaving 14 bases between them. CDR3 size: 15 residues. Germline V gene lookup returns CDR1 LGHNA and CDR2 YNFKEQ. CDR3 in DNA: TGTGCCAGCAGCCAAGAGGTTTTCGAGCGAGACATTCAGTACTTC. Protein: CASSQEVFERDIQYF.

The gene calls are TRBV2 and TRBJ1-5; D is uncertain. CDR1 SNHLY and CDR2 FYNNEI come from the germline V gene. V dropped 8 bases and J dropped 0 bases, with 8 bases sitting between them. This CDR3 contains 13 residues. The CDR3 DNA sequence: TGTGCCAGCGAGGAGGATAGCAATCAGCCCCAGCATTTT. Residues: CASEEDSNQPQHF.

V usage is TRBV21-1 and J usage is TRBJ2-7; TRBD2, as called in the table, went unchecked against the DNA. TRBV21-1 is a pseudogene segment. The length of the CDR3 is 15 residues. DNA of the CDR3: TGTGCCAGCATGCAGACTAGCGGGGGACCCTACGAGCAGTACTTC. Its protein is CASMQTSGGPYEQYF.

The chain uses TRBV4-3 and TRBJ1-1; D may be TRBD1 (5 bases). Germline V gives CDR1 LGHNA, CDR2 YSLEER. Deletions cut 3 bases from V and 10 bases from J, with 21 bases between. The CDR3 runs 15 residues. The CDR3 DNA reads TGCGCCAGCAGCCACCTAGCCGACACGGGGAGGGGAGCTTTCTTT. This codes for CASSHLADTGRGAFF.

The chain combines TRBV6-5 with TRBJ2-3; D ambiguous. CDR3 length: 13 amino acids. Trimming took 4 bases from V and 7 from J, leaving 12 bases between them. Germline values: CDR1 MNHEY, CDR2 SVGAGI. DNA for the CDR3: TGTGCCAGCAGTTTCACAAGTAGCCATACGCAGTATTTT. It yields the protein CASSFTSSHTQYF.

This clone has just one count. The chain combines TRBV7-2 with TRBJ2-7; 11 bases are a match to TRBD2. Germline CDR1 is SGHTA and CDR2 is FQGNSA. The CDR3 runs 14 residues. Trimming took 4 bases from V and 6 from J; bases not matched to a gene: 5. The CDR3 sequence is CASSSSGGPGEQYF. CDR3 nucleotides: TGTGCCAGCAGCTCTAGCGGGGGGCCCGGCGAGCAGTACTTC.

This clone was counted a single time. The V and J genes are TRBV9 and TRBJ2-5; 7 nucleotides agree with TRBD1. The V segment lost 4 bases and the J segment 5 bases; nucleotides outside the gene matches: 11. This CDR3 is built from 15 residues. From germline, CDR1 is SGDLS and CDR2 YYNGEE. CDR3 coding DNA: TGTGCCAGCAGCCTCGTAGGGGCAGGGGGTGAGACCCAGTACTTC. This gives the protein CASSLVGAGGETQYF.

The V gene is TRBV11-1, the J gene TRBJ2-7; weak D call: TRBD1 (6 bases). V lost 4 bases and J 2 bases, leaving 18 bases between the germline ends. The CDR3 totals 16 residues. The germline V gene encodes CDR1 SGHAT and CDR2 FQDESV (reference sequence). The CDR3 loop reads CASSSLTGVGAYEQYF. The CDR3 DNA sequence: TGTGCCAGCAGCTCACTGACAGGTGTAGGGGCCTACGAGCAGTACTTC.

The chain uses TRBV28 and TRBJ2-7, with D hard to call. The CDR3 spans 13 residues. Germline loops: CDR1 MDHEN, CDR2 SYDVKM. The V end was cut by 8 bases, the J end by 2 bases, with 13 bases between. The DNA for the CDR3 is TGTGCCAGCCTCAGTGGGGAACCCTACGAGCAGTACTTC. This codes for CASLSGEPYEQYF.

The chain carries TRBV5-1 and TRBJ2-5; D tentatively reads TRBD1 or TRBD2 (5 bases each). The V gene's germline CDR1 is SGHRS and CDR2 YFSETQ. This CDR3 has 16 amino acids. Trimming stripped 3 bases from V and 1 base from J, with 16 bases between. The CDR3 DNA is TGCGCCAGCAGCTGGAACCATCCGGGACCCCAAGAGACCCAGTACTTC. Its translation is CASSWNHPGPQETQYF.

The chain has TRBV13 and TRBJ2-3, with D perhaps TRBD1 (6 bases). This CDR3 is 14 amino acids long. Germline CDR1 reads PRHDT; CDR2 reads FYEKMQ (reference sequence). V lost 4 bases and J lost 2, with 10 bases in between. The CDR3 here is CASSSRTDTDTQYF. The CDR3 DNA reads as TGTGCCAGCAGCTCTAGGACAGACACAGATACGCAGTATTTT.

This chain joins TRBV19 and TRBJ2-1; D remains unclear. Germline V lookup: CDR1 LNHDA, CDR2 SQIVND (reference sequence). V dropped 3 bases and J dropped 8 bases, with 11 bases sitting between them. CDR3 length equals 13 residues. CDR3 sequence reads: CASSILGSDEQFF. DNA for the CDR3: TGTGCCAGTAGTATCTTGGGGTCAGATGAGCAGTTCTTC.

V gene TRBV10-3 combines with J gene TRBJ2-3; TRBD1 aligns across 8 bases. The CDR3 consists of 14 residues. The germline V gene encodes CDR1 ENHRY and CDR2 SYGVKD. V dropped 6 bases and J dropped 6; count of bases not matched to a gene: 8. The CDR3 nucleotides read TGTGCCATCAGGGTGCAGGGGGCAGGGGATACGCAGTATTTT. Its protein is CAIRVQGAGDTQYF.

The genes are TRBV20-1 and TRBJ1-4; the D is unclear. The V gene's germline CDR1 is DFQATT and CDR2 SNEGSKA (reference sequence). Trimming removed 2 bases from V and 7 bases from J, with 5 bases in between. This CDR3 comprises 11 residues. CDR3: CSARRVEKLFF. In DNA form, the CDR3 reads TGCAGTGCTAGACGTGTTGAAAAACTGTTTTTT.

The V call is TRBV11-3, the J call TRBJ2-5; the match to TRBD2 covers 9 bases. Germline V lookup: CDR1 SGHNT, CDR2 YENEEA. CDR3 length: 17 residues. Losses at the gene ends were 3 bases for V and 4 bases for J; bases not matched to a gene: 12. The DNA of the CDR3 is TGTGCCAGCAGCTTCGGTTTCAGGCGGGGGGGTGTAGAGACCCAGTACTTC. Translating it yields CASSFGFRRGGVETQYF.

In its sample, this clone was seen a few times. V is TRBV29-1 and J is TRBJ1-1; D remains unclear. Germline V CDR1 and CDR2: SQVTM, ANQGSEA. Between the trimmed V and J ends, which lost 1 base and 3 bases, there was a span of 12 bases. The CDR3 sequence is 14 residues long. This chain's CDR3 is CSVEVDNRHTEAFF. The CDR3 coding sequence is TGCAGCGTTGAAGTAGACAATCGACACACTGAAGCTTTCTTT. Full variable domain (outside the CDR3, taken from reference TRBV29-1 and TRBJ1-1): SAVISQKPSRDICQRGTSLTIQCQVDSQVTMMFWYRQQPGQSLTLIATANQGSEATYESGFVIDKFPISRPNLTFSTLTVSNMSPEDSSIYLCSVEVDNRHTEAFFGQGTRLTVV.

The count of this clone is one. V gene TRBV19 combines with J gene TRBJ1-5; 7 bases are shared with TRBD1. V trimming: 5 bases; J trimming: 0 bases; junction bases outside the gene matches: 13. The CDR3 runs to 18 residues. The germline CDR1 and CDR2 sequences are LNHDA and SQIVND (reference sequence). CDR3 in amino acids: CASSLRDSILYSNQPQHF. CDR3 sequence (DNA): TGTGCCAGTAGTTTAAGGGACAGCATCCTTTATAGCAATCAGCCCCAGCATTTT.